One and the same sample provided the 22 T cell receptor beta chains below, sequenced in a study of shared clonotypes between healthy human individuals. Using immunoSEQ multiplex PCR, the repertoire was profiled, and TCRdb retains in-frame clones only, with some absent. This table holds some 2 million clones, 85% to 95% found once. The sequenced material came from naive CD4+ T cells sorted from blood. The subset denotes: CD45RA+ positively selected. The receptors originated from a man between 18 and 35 years old in good health.

This clone showed up just once. This chain connects TRBV7-2 to TRBJ2-6; D ambiguous. The CDR3 covers 19 residues. The germline gives CDR1 SGHTA, CDR2 FQGNSA. Trimming took 5 bases from V and 0 from J, leaving 20 bases between them. The CDR3 is CASSPTVGMVISGANVLTF. CDR3 coding DNA: TGTGCCAGCAGCCCCACGGTAGGGATGGTGATCTCTGGGGCCAACGTCCTGACTTTC.

The V call is TRBV7-3, the J call TRBJ2-5; 8 bases agree with TRBD2. This CDR3 spans 15 amino acids. Germline V lookup: CDR1 SGHTA, CDR2 FQGTGA. With V trimmed by 0 bases and J by 5 bases, 5 bases remained unmatched. Written as DNA, the CDR3 is TGTGCCAGCAGCTTAACCGGGGGGGCCTTTGAGACCCAGTACTTC. Translating it yields CASSLTGGAFETQYF.

The chain carries TRBV6-6 and TRBJ1-4, with unresolved D. The germline V gene encodes CDR1 MNHNY and CDR2 SVGAGI (reference sequence). Trimming left V 0 bases short and J 6 bases short, with 11 bases between. This CDR3 is 15 amino acids long. The CDR3 nucleotides are TGTGCCAGCAGTTACTCCACGGGTAGCCATGAAAAACTGTTTTTT. This codes for CASSYSTGSHEKLFF.

J is TRBJ1-5 and V is TRBV5-1, with D maybe TRBD1 (5 bases). CDR1 is SGHRS and CDR2 is YFSETQ in the germline V gene. The germline V and J ends were trimmed by 4 bases and 0 bases, with 11 bases remaining between them. The CDR3 contains 15 residues. The CDR3 DNA sequence: TGCGCCAGCAGCCCCTCAGGGAATAGCAATCAGCCCCAGCATTTT. Its protein is CASSPSGNSNQPQHF.

V usage is TRBV6-5 and J usage is TRBJ1-2, with TRBD1 matching over 8 bases. The CDR3 has 14 amino acids. Germline trimming cut 3 bases from V and 3 bases from J; bases unmatched to any gene: 3. Germline V gene data show CDR1 as MNHEY and CDR2 as SVGAGI. The CDR3 DNA reads TGTGCCAGCAGTTATACAGGGGGTTACTATGGCTACACCTTC. Its translation is CASSYTGGYYGYTF.

Turning to this clone: Other DNA sequences from this sample encode an identical CDR3 as well. The chain has TRBV7-2 and TRBJ2-7, with unresolved D. The CDR3 runs 15 residues. Trimming removed 2 bases at V and 0 bases at J, with 11 bases between. Per the germline V gene, CDR1 is SGHTA and CDR2 is FQGNSA. The CDR3 DNA reads as TGTGCCAGCAGCTTAAGCCGGTTAAGCTCCTACGAGCAGTACTTC. Amino acid sequence: CASSLSRLSSYEQYF.

The rearrangement uses TRBV7-6 and TRBJ1-4; TRBD1 agrees at 8 bases. The V gene's germline CDR1 is SGHVS and CDR2 FNYEAQ. The V gene end was trimmed by 5 bases and the J gene end by 5 bases; junction bases not matched to a gene: 7. The CDR3 runs to 15 residues. This CDR3 reads CASSGQGLGNEKLFF. Here the CDR3 DNA reads TGTGCCAGCAGCGGACAGGGATTGGGGAATGAAAAACTGTTTTTT.

The V gene is TRBV19, the J gene TRBJ1-2; D possibly corresponds to TRBD1 (5 bases). This CDR3 is 17 amino acids long. Germline loops: CDR1 LNHDA, CDR2 SQIVND (reference sequence). V was shortened by 4 bases and J by 2 bases, with 20 bases between the two germline ends. CDR3 nucleotides: TGTGCCAGTAGTACGAAAATACCCGAGGGGCGGAACTATGGCTACACCTTC. It yields the protein CASSTKIPEGRNYGYTF.

As to this clone: The same CDR3 also results from other DNA sequences found in this sample. V and J are TRBV19 and TRBJ1-5; D gene unclear. The germline V gene has CDR1 LNHDA and CDR2 SQIVND (reference sequence). The V end lost 5 bases, the J end lost 7 bases, and 15 bases lay between the germline ends. The CDR3 extends over 14 amino acids. The CDR3 sequence: CASSGLVGGQPQHF. CDR3 in DNA: TGTGCCAGTAGTGGGCTCGTGGGTGGCCAGCCCCAGCATTTT.

This chain joins TRBV7-9 and TRBJ2-5; D ambiguous. V was shortened by 8 bases and J by 4 bases, with 5 bases between the two germline ends. Per germline, CDR1 SEHNR and CDR2 FQNEAQ (reference sequence). The CDR3 totals 10 residues. The DNA of the CDR3 is TGTGCCAGCGGCGTAGAGACCCAGTACTTC. The encoded protein is CASGVETQYF. Combining the CDR3 with reference TRBV7-9 and TRBJ2-5 gives the whole variable domain DTGVSQNPRHKITKRGQNVTFRCDPISEHNRLYWYRQTLGQGPEFLTYFQNEAQLEKSRLLSDRFSAERPKGSFSTLEIQRTEQGDSAMYLCASGVETQYFGPGTRLLVL.

The rearrangement joins TRBV2 to TRBJ2-5; D might be TRBD2 (6 bases). Per the germline V gene, CDR1 is SNHLY and CDR2 is FYNNEI. V was clipped by 6 bases and J by 5 bases, with 25 bases between them. The CDR3 length is 17 residues. The CDR3 reads CASRANWGTPLGETQYF. The CDR3 DNA is TGTGCCAGCAGGGCTAACTGGGGGACTCCTTTAGGGGAGACCCAGTACTTC.

This chain's CDR3 is CAISEMDRGNTEAFF. As DNA, the CDR3 is TGTGCCATCAGTGAGATGGACAGGGGGAACACTGAAGCTTTCTTT. V is TRBV10-3 and J is TRBJ1-1; 9 bases line up with TRBD1. Germline-derived CDR1 and CDR2 are ENHRY and SYGVKD. The CDR3 length is 15 residues. V shed 2 bases, J shed 1 base, and the junction held 2 bases outside the gene matches.

Worth noting for this clone: Relative to the germline gene, one junction end is altered; a read error may explain this. This CDR3 is CAISEQGALGEAFF. CDR3 DNA sequence: TGTGCCATCAGCGAACAGGGGGCTCTTGGTGAAGCTTTCTTC. J is TRBJ1-1 and V is TRBV6-1; 9 bases line up with TRBD1. CDR1 and CDR2 (germline): MNHNS, SASEGT. CDR3 length equals 14 residues.

As to this clone: At the DNA level, this CDR3 is encoded by other sequences in the same sample as well. The gene calls are TRBV7-2 and TRBJ2-1, with TRBD2 matching 9 bases. The CDR3 is 15 residues long. V trimming: 5 bases; J trimming: 4 bases; junction bases outside the gene matches: 6. Germline V lookup: CDR1 SGHTA, CDR2 FQGNSA. CDR3 loop: CASSLDGLAYNEQFF. The DNA for the CDR3 is TGTGCCAGCAGCCTAGACGGACTAGCGTACAATGAGCAGTTCTTC.

The rearrangement uses TRBV14 and TRBJ2-7, with TRBD2 as a possible D gene (6 bases). This CDR3 is built from 16 residues. The V gene's germline CDR1 is SGHDN and CDR2 FVKESK. Trimming stripped 4 bases from V and 1 base from J, with 17 bases between. The CDR3 DNA is TGTGCCAGCAGCCCTCTGACTTGGGACTTTTCCTACGAGCAGTACTTC. Translating it yields CASSPLTWDFSYEQYF.

The chain combines TRBV19 with TRBJ1-2; 7 bases are a match to TRBD1. After removal of 3 bases from V and 7 bases from J, the junction contained 5 bases not matched to a gene. CDR3 length: 13 amino acids. Germline V gene lookup returns CDR1 LNHDA and CDR2 SQIVND (reference sequence). The CDR3 DNA is TGTGCCAGTAGTATCGGGACAGTCTCTGGCTACACCTTC. Protein: CASSIGTVSGYTF. The variable domain in full, with the rest retrieved from reference TRBV19 and TRBJ1-2, is DGGITQSPKYLFRKEGQNVTLSCEQNLNHDAMYWYRQDPGQGLRLIYYSQIVNDFQKGDIAEGYSVSREKKESFPLTVTSAQKNPTAFYLCASSIGTVSGYTFGSGTRLTVV.

The J gene is TRBJ1-6, the V gene TRBV18, with TRBD1 as a possible D gene (6 bases). Germline CDR1 KGHSH, CDR2 LQKENI. The CDR3 extends over 15 amino acids. V gave up 8 bases and J gave up 5 bases, with 16 bases separating them. In DNA form, the CDR3 reads TGTGCCAGCGCCCCAGGGGCCACAGATAATTCACCCCTCCACTTT. Translated: CASAPGATDNSPLHF.

J is TRBJ2-7 and V is TRBV6-6; 12 positions match TRBD1. V lost 2 bases to trimming and J lost 6 bases; unmatched junction nucleotides: 5. Germline assignment: CDR1 MNHNY and CDR2 SVGAGI (reference sequence). The CDR3 loop spans 15 amino acids. CDR3 region: CASSYVGQGAVEQYF. CDR3 DNA: TGTGCCAGCAGTTACGTGGGACAGGGGGCGGTCGAGCAGTACTTC.

This sequence joins TRBV11-2 and TRBJ1-1; no reliable D call. The V gene lost 4 bases and the J gene lost 0 bases, with 15 bases spanning the gap. This CDR3 has 16 amino acids. Germline CDR1 reads SGHAT; CDR2 reads FQNNGV. CDR3 sequence (DNA): TGTGCCAGCAGCTATTTCCCCAGTCTGATGAACACTGAAGCTTTCTTT. This codes for CASSYFPSLMNTEAFF.

J is TRBJ1-1 and V is TRBV19; 8 bases match TRBD1. Germline loops: CDR1 LNHDA, CDR2 SQIVND (reference sequence). V gave up 5 bases and J gave up 11 bases; unmatched junction bases: 10. The CDR3 is 13 amino acids. The chain's CDR3 is CASSAQGQGMAFF. CDR3 DNA: TGTGCCAGTAGTGCCCAAGGACAGGGAATGGCTTTCTTT.

Remarks on this clone: Other nucleotide sequences in the sample specify the same CDR3. The chain has TRBV7-2 and TRBJ1-3; tentatively, D is TRBD1 (5 bases). This CDR3 contains 14 residues. Germline V gene sequence: CDR1 SGHTA, CDR2 FQGNSA. Trimming left V 4 bases short and J 4 bases short, with 11 bases between. The CDR3 loop reads CASSSQGSGNTIYF. The CDR3 DNA is TGTGCCAGCAGCTCCCAGGGCTCGGGAAACACCATATATTTT.

J is TRBJ2-3 and V is TRBV2; 7 nucleotides line up with TRBD1. Germline V lookup: CDR1 SNHLY, CDR2 FYNNEI. This CDR3 region has 14 residues. V was clipped by 5 bases and J by 4 bases; unmatched bases: 6. CDR3 amino acids: CASSLRTGSDTQYF. DNA for the CDR3: TGTGCCAGCAGTCTTCGGACAGGTTCAGATACGCAGTATTTT.